This record covers a single T cell receptor (beta chain). Assay: immunoSEQ multiplex PCR; the TCRdb copy retains only in-frame clones and omits some. The profile shows about 62,000 clones, nearly 90% of them singletons. The record originates from a study of technical replicates of blood from several donors. The CDR3 spans 15 residues. With 6 bases clipped from V and 6 bases from J, the junction kept 9 bases outside the gene matches. The germline V gene encodes CDR1 MRHNA and CDR2 SNTAGT. The gene calls are TRBV6-4 and TRBJ2-1, with 9 bases that match TRBD1. Sample: PBMCs. The receptor was isolated from a human donor in good health. Some clones in this sample may be carry-over from other donors' samples. CDR3 residues: CASSLGQGGSNEQFF. As DNA, the CDR3 is TGTGCCAGCAGCCTGGGACAGGGTGGTTCCAATGAGCAGTTCTTC.